One sample yielded the 26 T cell receptor beta chains listed below, sequenced in a study of vaccination and CD4 T cells after COVID-19. Noted treatment: roughly 10-day PBMC culture with coronavirus spike peptide pools or control peptides (ViraFEST assay). CD4+ T cells that had been cultured provided DNA sequenced with the Oncomine TCR Beta short-read assay. One entry per CDR3 protein results from TCRdb running MiXCR on the PCR reads. The repertoire holds about 15,000 distinct CDR3 sequences, with 35% to 50% as singletons. These receptors' targets are unknown. The specimen was CD4+ T cells from blood, cultured in vitro, collected before SARS-CoV-2 vaccination. The source is a human donor who had recovered from COVID-19.

This clonotype was detected a few times. This chain uses TRBV7-8 with TRBJ1-3, with 7 bases aligning to TRBD1. Germline V gives CDR1 SGHVS, CDR2 FQNEAQ. The CDR3 is 16 residues long. V dropped 5 bases and J dropped 3; count of bases not matched to a gene: 10. As DNA, the CDR3 is TGTGCCAGCAGCCCTAGGAGAGGGGGCCTTGGAAACACCATATATTTT. Translated, it gives CASSPRRGGLGNTIYF.

This chain joins TRBV24-1 and TRBJ2-5; TRBD2 agrees at 11 bases. The CDR3 spans 16 residues. The germline V gene encodes CDR1 KGHDR and CDR2 SFDVKD. The junction had 7 bases not matched to a gene; V was cut back by 4 bases and J by 4 bases. CDR3 loop: CATSETSGDARETQYF. CDR3 in DNA: TGTGCCACCAGTGAGACTAGCGGGGACGCCAGAGAGACCCAGTACTTC.

This clonotype was counted only a few times. V gene TRBV27 combines with J gene TRBJ1-5; D is unclear. The CDR3 is made up of 12 amino acids. Germline loops: CDR1 MNHEY, CDR2 SMNVEV (reference sequence). Trimming stripped 5 bases from V and 6 bases from J, with 8 bases between. The CDR3 DNA follows: TGTGCCAGCAGTACACATCGTCAGCCCCAGCATTTT. It yields the protein CASSTHRQPQHF.

This clonotype was observed a handful of times. This sequence joins TRBV20-1 and TRBJ1-1; D gene unclear. Per germline, CDR1 DFQATT and CDR2 SNEGSKA (reference sequence). V lost 6 bases to trimming and J lost 9 bases, with 14 bases between them. The CDR3 is made up of 11 amino acids. The CDR3 sequence: CSAHAGVKAFF. For the CDR3, the DNA is TGCAGTGCCCACGCCGGGGTCAAAGCTTTCTTT.

This clonotype was recorded a few times. The chain has TRBV6-5 and TRBJ1-5; D remains unclear. V gave up 2 bases and J gave up 4 bases, with 3 bases separating them. Germline CDR1 reads MNHEY; CDR2 reads SVGAGI. This CDR3 contains 12 residues. CDR3 DNA: TGTGCCAGCAGTTACCAGAATCAGCCCCAGCATTTT. Protein product: CASSYQNQPQHF.

The chain uses TRBV4-3 and TRBJ1-4; D call uncertain. CDR3 size: 13 residues. The germline V gene encodes CDR1 LGHNA and CDR2 YSLEER. Trimming took off 4 bases at V and 14 bases at J, with 17 bases between the two ends. The chain's CDR3 is CASSPIRTGRLFF. As DNA, the CDR3 is TGCGCCAGCAGCCCAATCCGTACGGGCCGGCTGTTTTTT.

The V gene is TRBV15, the J gene TRBJ2-1; 10 bases line up with TRBD2. V was pared by 0 bases and J by 3 bases, with 2 bases of the junction left unmatched. CDR1 LNHNV and CDR2 YYDKDF come from the germline V gene (reference sequence). The CDR3 runs 16 residues. CDR3 sequence: CATSREASGSYNEQFF. CDR3 bases: TGTGCCACCAGCAGAGAGGCTAGCGGGAGCTACAATGAGCAGTTCTTC.

The genes are TRBV6-2 or TRBV6-3 and TRBJ2-5; D is ambiguous. Trimming pared 0 bases from V and 5 bases from J, leaving 4 bases between. The CDR3 runs 12 residues. Germline CDR1 and CDR2: MNHEY and SVGEGT. CDR3 bases: TGTGCCAGCAGTTACTCGGTGGAGACCCAGTACTTC. This gives the protein CASSYSVETQYF.

Only a few counts were recorded for this clonotype. The rearrangement uses TRBV6-2 or TRBV6-3 and TRBJ1-1; D unresolved. The V gene's germline CDR1 is MNHEY and CDR2 SVGEGT. V was cut by 3 bases and J by 4 bases, with 12 bases left in between. The CDR3 extends over 14 amino acids. The CDR3 region has the DNA TGTGCCAGCAGTTATAGTACAGCGAGCACTGAAGCTTTCTTT. Amino acid sequence: CASSYSTASTEAFF.

The rearrangement uses TRBV20-1 and TRBJ2-2, with 10 bases lining up with TRBD1. CDR1 DFQATT and CDR2 SNEGSKA come from the germline V gene (reference sequence). The CDR3 extends over 15 amino acids. J was trimmed by 1 base and V by 3 bases; bases with no gene match: 2. For the CDR3, the DNA is TGCAGTGCTAGGAGGGACAGGGGGAACACCGGGGAGCTGTTTTTT. It is translated as CSARRDRGNTGELFF.

This clonotype turned up a few times. J is TRBJ1-2 and V is TRBV20-1; maybe TRBD1 (5 bases). Germline CDR1 DFQATT, CDR2 SNEGSKA (reference sequence). V lost 4 bases and J 3 bases, leaving 15 bases between the germline ends. There are 14 residues in the CDR3. The CDR3 loop reads CSATPREIDYGYTF. In DNA, the CDR3 is TGCAGTGCTACCCCCAGGGAAATTGACTATGGCTACACCTTC.

This clonotype was seen more than once but under ten times. This chain connects TRBV6-1 to TRBJ1-5; D uncertain. There are 18 residues in the CDR3. V dropped 5 bases and J dropped 0 bases, with 20 bases sitting between them. The germline gives CDR1 MNHNS, CDR2 SASEGT. DNA for the CDR3: TGTGCCAGCAGTCGGGCGGGCGGCCCCTCTTATAGCAATCAGCCCCAGCATTTT. Protein sequence: CASSRAGGPSYSNQPQHF.

This clonotype was counted a few times. The chain carries TRBV6-4 and TRBJ1-1, with D unresolved. The germline V gene encodes CDR1 MRHNA and CDR2 SNTAGT. Trimming cost V 6 bases and J 4 bases, with 12 bases left between them. The CDR3 spans 13 residues. This CDR3 is CASSQEGGTEAFF. The CDR3 DNA sequence: TGTGCCAGCAGCCAGGAGGGAGGCACTGAAGCTTTCTTT.

This clonotype was seen more than once but under ten times. The chain has TRBV20-1 and TRBJ1-3; possible D gene TRBD1, 6 bases. Trimming shortened V by 2 bases and J by 2 bases, and 16 bases separated the two germline ends. CDR1 is DFQATT and CDR2 is SNEGSKA in the germline V gene (reference sequence). This CDR3 has 16 residues. CDR3 sequence (DNA): TGCAGTGCTAGACGGACCGGGACAAGGACTGGAAACACCATATATTTT. Amino acids: CSARRTGTRTGNTIYF.

The V and J genes are TRBV20-1 and TRBJ2-7; D is unresolved. Per the germline V gene, CDR1 is DFQATT and CDR2 is SNEGSKA (reference sequence). This CDR3 is 10 amino acids long. V lost 6 bases and J lost 7, with 10 bases in between. CDR3 in amino acids: CSAVLGEQYF. For the CDR3, the DNA is TGCAGTGCGGTCCTTGGGGAGCAGTACTTC.

The rearrangement links TRBV2 to TRBJ1-5, with 9 bases identical to TRBD1. The germline gives CDR1 SNHLY, CDR2 FYNNEI. Trimming at V came to 4 bases and at J to 7 bases, leaving 8 bases not matched to a gene. The CDR3 is 15 amino acids. DNA of the CDR3: TGTGCCAGCAGTGCCGGGACAGGGCCGGGGCAGCCCCAGCATTTT. Amino acid sequence: CASSAGTGPGQPQHF.

The V gene is TRBV18, the J gene TRBJ1-1; D may be TRBD1 (6 bases). The CDR3 totals 14 residues. Germline V gene lookup returns CDR1 KGHSH and CDR2 LQKENI. V was pared by 5 bases and J by 5 bases, with 15 bases between. The CDR3 region is CASSNLQGRTEAFF. CDR3 coding DNA: TGTGCCAGCTCAAACCTCCAGGGGCGGACTGAAGCTTTCTTT.

The sample holds one count of this clonotype. This chain uses TRBV19 with TRBJ2-3; D may be TRBD2 (6 bases). From germline, CDR1 is LNHDA and CDR2 SQIVND (reference sequence). Trimming removed 5 bases at V and 4 bases at J, with 16 bases between. The CDR3 consists of 15 residues. This CDR3 is CASSPGGALADTQYF. DNA for the CDR3: TGTGCCAGTAGTCCCGGGGGAGCTCTCGCAGATACGCAGTATTTT.

This clonotype was detected a few times. V and J are TRBV20-1 and TRBJ2-1; 12 bases line up with TRBD2. Germline V gene data show CDR1 as DFQATT and CDR2 as SNEGSKA (reference sequence). The trim removed 3 bases at V and 4 bases at J, leaving 4 bases unmatched. This CDR3 region has 15 residues. CDR3 in amino acids: CSASGLAGTYNEQFF. In nucleotides, the CDR3 is TGCAGTGCTAGCGGACTAGCGGGGACATACAATGAGCAGTTCTTC.

The chain has TRBV15 and TRBJ1-1; 8 nucleotides align to TRBD1. Germline values: CDR1 LNHNV, CDR2 YYDKDF (reference sequence). Germline trimming cut 1 base from V and 0 bases from J; bases unmatched to any gene: 7. The CDR3 totals 17 residues. This CDR3 reads CATSRGDRPNMNTEAFF. As DNA, the CDR3 is TGTGCCACCAGCAGAGGGGACAGGCCGAACATGAACACTGAAGCTTTCTTT. Using reference TRBV15 and TRBJ1-1 for the parts outside the CDR3, the full variable domain is DAMVIQNPRYQVTQFGKPVTLSCSQTLNHNVMYWYQQKSSQAPKLLFHYYDKDFNNEADTPDNFQSRRPNTSFCFLDIRSPGLGDTAMYLCATSRGDRPNMNTEAFFGQGTRLTVV.

The genes are TRBV7-2 and TRBJ2-7; D remains unclear. CDR1 and CDR2 (germline): SGHTA, FQGNSA. Deletions cut 2 bases from V and 0 bases from J, with 8 bases between. The CDR3 spans 14 residues. The CDR3 DNA reads as TGTGCCAGCAGCTTACAGGAGAACTCCTACGAGCAGTACTTC. It encodes CASSLQENSYEQYF.

This clonotype was observed a few times. The V and J genes are TRBV6-5 and TRBJ1-1; D possibly corresponds to TRBD1 (5 bases). V gave up 3 bases and J gave up 2 bases, with 7 bases separating them. The germline CDR1 and CDR2 sequences are MNHEY and SVGAGI. The CDR3 runs to 13 residues. The chain's CDR3 is CASSYRGNTEAFF. Here the CDR3 DNA reads TGTGCCAGCAGTTATCGGGGCAACACTGAAGCTTTCTTT.

The chain is built from TRBV12-5 and TRBJ1-6; TRBD1 matches at 8 bases. J gave up 12 bases and V 5 bases, and 9 bases lay outside the gene matches. Germline V lookup: CDR1 LGHNT, CDR2 FRNRAP. The CDR3 has 14 residues. The CDR3 coding sequence is TGTGCTAGTGGTGCAGGGGGCGATCGTAAACCCCTCCACTTT. Translating gives CASGAGGDRKPLHF. Together with reference TRBV12-5 and TRBJ1-6, the CDR3 gives the full variable domain: DARVTQTPRHKVTEMGQEVTMRCQPILGHNTVFWYRQTMMQGLELLAYFRNRAPLDDSGMPKDRFSAEMPDATLATLKIQPSEPRDSAVYFCASGAGGDRKPLHFGNGTRLTVT.

V is TRBV11-1 and J is TRBJ2-6; 7 bases line up with TRBD2. Germline V lookup: CDR1 SGHAT, CDR2 FQDESV (reference sequence). Trimming at V came to 5 bases and at J to 4 bases, leaving 11 bases not matched to a gene. This CDR3 is built from 17 residues. In nucleotides, the CDR3 is TGTGCCAGCAGCCAACGAGCCGGGACTACCGGGGCCAACGTCCTGACTTTC. Protein: CASSQRAGTTGANVLTF. Full variable domain (outside the CDR3, taken from reference TRBV11-1 and TRBJ2-6): EAEVAQSPRYKITEKSQAVAFWCDPISGHATLYWYRQILGQGPELLVQFQDESVVDDSQLPKDRFSAERLKGVDSTLKIQPAELGDSAMYLCASSQRAGTTGANVLTFGAGSRLTVL.

The chain has TRBV11-2 and TRBJ2-5; 7 nucleotides match TRBD1. Germline assignment: CDR1 SGHAT and CDR2 FQNNGV. This CDR3 is 15 amino acids long. J was trimmed by 3 bases and V by 2 bases; bases with no gene match: 6. In DNA form, the CDR3 reads TGTGCCAGCAGCTTATCCGGGACAGAAAAAGAGACCCAGTACTTC. Translation gives CASSLSGTEKETQYF.

The sample holds a few counts of this clonotype. V usage is TRBV19 and J usage is TRBJ2-7; perhaps D is TRBD1 or TRBD2 (6 bases each). The ends were cut back, 4 bases at V and 1 base at J, with 14 bases in the middle. This CDR3 spans 15 amino acids. CDR1 and CDR2 from the germline V gene are LNHDA and SQIVND (reference sequence). The CDR3 loop reads CASSSPRGGSYEQYF. CDR3 sequence (DNA): TGTGCCAGTAGTAGCCCCCGAGGGGGGTCCTACGAGCAGTACTTC.